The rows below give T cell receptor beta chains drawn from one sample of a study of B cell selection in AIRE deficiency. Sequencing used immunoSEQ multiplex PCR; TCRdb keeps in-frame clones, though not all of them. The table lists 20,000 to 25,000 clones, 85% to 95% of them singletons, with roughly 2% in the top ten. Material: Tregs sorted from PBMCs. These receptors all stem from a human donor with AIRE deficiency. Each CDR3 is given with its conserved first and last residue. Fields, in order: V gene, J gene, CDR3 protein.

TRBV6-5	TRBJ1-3	CASSYADAGNTIYF
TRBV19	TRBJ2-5	CASNVGAETQYF
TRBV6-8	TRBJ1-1	CASSFRGPHTEAFF
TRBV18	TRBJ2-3	CASSPQASLRPDTQYF
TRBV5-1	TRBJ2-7	CASSLEVWTGALGQYF
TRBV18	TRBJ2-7	CASSRNRNSAGRIEQYF
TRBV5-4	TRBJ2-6	CASSPQTTSGSSGANVLTF
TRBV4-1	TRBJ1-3	CASSQALSGNTIYF
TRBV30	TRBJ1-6	CACSGGAAINSPLHF
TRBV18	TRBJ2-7	CASSPGGAEQYF
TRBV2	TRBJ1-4	CASRTGGEKLFF
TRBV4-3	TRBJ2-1	CASSQYPAVANEQFF
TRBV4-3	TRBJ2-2	CASSQEPTWTSGRQLFF
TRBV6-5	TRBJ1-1	CARFGRLNTEAFF
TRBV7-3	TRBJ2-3	CASSLGGDSTDTQYF
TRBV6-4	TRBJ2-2	CASSDSYRSNTGELFF
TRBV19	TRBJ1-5	CASSLGQGVRNQPQHF
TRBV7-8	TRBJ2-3	CASSFAGTGGTDTQYF
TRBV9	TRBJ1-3	CASSVGGTAHGNTIYF
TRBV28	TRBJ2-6	CAIRDRTDSGANVLTF
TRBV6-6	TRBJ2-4	CASGSGTESKNIQYF
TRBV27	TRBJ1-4	CASYGLGGAGKLFF
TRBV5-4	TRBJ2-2	CASSPGRPNTGELFF
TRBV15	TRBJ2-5	CATSRDSRETQYF
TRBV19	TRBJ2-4	CASPADRGKNIQYF
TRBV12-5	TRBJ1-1	CASGLSQGTEAFF
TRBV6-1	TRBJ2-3	CASSDALSGGTQYF
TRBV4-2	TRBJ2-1	CASSPWGDAYNEQFF
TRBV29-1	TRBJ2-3	CSAGSLRDGNTQYF
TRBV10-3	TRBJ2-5	CAISGTSQETQYF
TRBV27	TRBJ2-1	CASRPAGSFNEQFF
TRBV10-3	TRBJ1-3	CAISAGGTGPLVGNTIYF
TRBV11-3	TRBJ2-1	CASSGGGTALDNEQFF
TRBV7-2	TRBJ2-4	CASSPPGSWAKNIQYF
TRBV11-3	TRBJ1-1	CASSPRPGSNTEAFF
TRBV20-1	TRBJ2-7	CSATDNYEQYF
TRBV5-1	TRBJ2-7	CASSLGQLTYEQYF
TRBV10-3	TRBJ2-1	CAISASWNEQFF
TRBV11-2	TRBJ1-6	CASSLGGQQNSPLHF
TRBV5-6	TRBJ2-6	CASSWTGMTGANVLTF
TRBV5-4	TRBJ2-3	CASSLEVRGTDTQYF